A selection of T cell receptor beta chains follows, all from one sample in a study of T-cell memory formation after mild COVID-19. TCRdb reanalysed the 5' RACE reads using MiXCR and keeps one entry per CDR3 protein. Of some 120,000 distinct CDR3 sequences detected, roughly 6% appear once; the ten largest clones hold 2.2%. Material: PBMCs or a T cell subset sorted from them (not recorded which). The receptors come from an adult woman who had mild COVID-19 (a few samples of this study predate the infection). Cell type and time point are not known. Both conserved end residues are part of each CDR3. Each record gives: clone size, D gene, V gene, J gene, CDR3 protein, CDR3 DNA. D genes are given only for firm matches. Clone size appears in some rows only: once, few, many, or a class for an expanded clone.

many	.	TRBV3-1	TRBJ1-1	CASSQGTVGSEAFF	TGTGCCAGCAGCCAAGGGACAGTGGGTTCTGAAGCTTTCTTT
.	.	TRBV6-6	TRBJ1-1	CASRRGAGTEAFF	TGTGCCAGCCGGAGGGGGGCAGGCACTGAAGCTTTCTTT
.	.	TRBV15	TRBJ1-1	CATSRQYPGEAFF	TGTGCCACCAGCAGACAGTACCCAGGGGAAGCTTTCTTT
.	TRBD1	TRBV29-1	TRBJ1-1	CSVYRGEMNTEAFF	TGCAGCGTGTACAGGGGTGAGATGAACACTGAAGCTTTCTTT
.	.	TRBV5-1	TRBJ2-3	CASSLQGGEAADTQYF	TGCGCCAGCAGCTTGCAGGGGGGCGAGGCGGCAGATACGCAGTATTTT
many	TRBD1	TRBV20-1	TRBJ2-1	CSERRQGGNEQFF	TGCAGCGAGAGGAGACAGGGTGGGAATGAGCAGTTCTTC
many	TRBD2	TRBV7-9	TRBJ2-1	CASSVNSGGYNEQFF	TGTGCCAGCAGCGTGAATTCGGGAGGGTACAATGAGCAGTTCTTC
.	.	TRBV5-4	TRBJ2-2	CASRTGASNTGELFF	TGTGCCAGCAGGACGGGAGCTTCGAACACCGGGGAGCTGTTTTTT
few	.	TRBV6-2/TRBV6-3	TRBJ2-2	CASRTDWLTGELFF	TGTGCCAGCAGGACCGACTGGTTGACCGGGGAGCTGTTTTTT
few	.	TRBV9	TRBJ2-1	CASSPLKAASSYNEQFF	TGTGCCAGCAGCCCCCTAAAAGCGGCGAGCTCCTACAATGAGCAGTTCTTC
few	.	TRBV6-5	TRBJ2-2	CAIRGAPNTGELFF	TGTGCCATAAGGGGGGCCCCGAACACCGGGGAGCTGTTTTTT
few	.	TRBV20-1	TRBJ2-1	CSARGGTHEQFF	TGCAGTGCTAGAGGCGGCACCCATGAGCAGTTCTTC
many	.	TRBV10-3	TRBJ2-5	CAISESYQGLETQYF	TGTGCCATCAGTGAGTCGTATCAGGGCTTGGAGACCCAGTACTTC
.	.	TRBV10-2	TRBJ1-1	CASSFQFTEAFF	TGCGCCAGCAGTTTTCAGTTCACTGAAGCTTTCTTT
few	.	TRBV5-1	TRBJ2-1	CASSAGDGYNEQFF	TGCGCCAGCAGCGCCGGGGACGGATACAATGAGCAGTTCTTC
few	TRBD1	TRBV10-3	TRBJ2-7	CAISFGTARGEQYF	TGTGCCATCAGTTTCGGGACAGCCAGGGGCGAGCAGTACTTC
many	TRBD1	TRBV5-1	TRBJ2-5	CASRKGQGAGEETQYF	TGCGCCAGCAGAAAGGGACAGGGGGCAGGGGAAGAGACCCAGTACTTC
many	.	TRBV5-1	TRBJ2-7	CASSARTEGPYEQYF	TGCGCCAGCAGCGCACGGACAGAAGGCCCCTACGAGCAGTACTTC
many	TRBD2	TRBV7-6	TRBJ2-1	CASSNPLAGGYNEQFF	TGTGCCAGCAGCAATCCTCTAGCGGGCGGATACAATGAGCAGTTCTTC
few	TRBD1	TRBV5-1	TRBJ2-6	CASSYNRDRVSSGANVLTF	TGCGCCAGCAGCTACAACCGGGACAGGGTTAGCTCTGGGGCCAACGTCCTGACTTTC
many	.	TRBV11-3	TRBJ2-5	CASSELQGGTQYF	TGTGCCAGCAGCGAACTACAGGGAGGGACCCAGTACTTC
few	.	TRBV5-4	TRBJ1-2	CASSLEGLGGYTF	TGTGCCAGCAGCTTGGAGGGGCTGGGTGGCTACACCTTC
many	.	TRBV5-1	TRBJ2-3	CASSQKATLGTDTQYF	TGCGCCAGCAGCCAGAAGGCGACCCTTGGGACAGATACGCAGTATTTT
few	.	TRBV5-5	TRBJ2-2	CASSPRLLTNTGELFF	TGTGCCAGCAGTCCTAGACTACTAACGAACACCGGGGAGCTGTTTTTT
few	.	TRBV7-6	TRBJ2-7	CASSLGGVERNYEQYF	TGTGCCAGCAGCTTGGGGGGAGTAGAGAGGAACTACGAGCAGTACTTC
.	TRBD1	TRBV29-1	TRBJ2-7	CSVGDRQGAYEQYF	TGCAGCGTGGGTGACCGGCAGGGGGCTTACGAGCAGTACTTC
few	.	TRBV6-1	TRBJ1-5	CASSHRDQPQHF	TGTGCCAGCAGCCACAGGGATCAGCCCCAGCATTTT
few	TRBD1	TRBV29-1	TRBJ2-1	CSVDDRASYNEQFF	TGCAGCGTGGATGACAGGGCTTCCTACAATGAGCAGTTCTTC
.	.	TRBV21-1	TRBJ1-2	CASSRDRVVYGYTF	TGTGCCAGCAGCCGGGACAGGGTTGTCTATGGCTACACCTTC
.	.	TRBV6-1	TRBJ2-3	CASSEVIGDSGDTQYF	TGTGCCAGCAGTGAAGTCATAGGGGATTCAGGAGATACGCAGTATTTT
.	.	TRBV20-1	TRBJ2-7	CSATWSQGGYEQYF	TGCAGTGCTACTTGGTCCCAGGGGGGCTACGAGCAGTACTTC